This TCR beta chain was captured in a study of cytomegalovirus exposure and HLA in healthy donors. Though probably carrying unrecorded immune exposures, donors were nominally healthy at sampling. The CDR3 runs 17 residues. V lost 4 bases, J lost 0 bases, and 13 bases lay in between. Germline V gene sequence: CDR1 KGHSY, CDR2 FQNENV. The PCR employed 60 Vbeta primers together with 13 Jbeta primers. Profiling relied on immunoSEQ multiplex PCR, and the TCRdb table lists in-frame clones only, not all of them. The sample records under 150,000 clones, around 10% being singletons. The gene calls are TRBV16 and TRBJ2-6; TRBD1 might be the D (6 bases). This clonotype was obtained from a man under 40 in good health and CMV-seronegative. Material: PBMCs. DNA for the CDR3: TGTGCCAGCAGCCCCCGGACAGAGTTCTCTGGGGCCAACGTCCTGACTTTC. It is translated as CASSPRTEFSGANVLTF.